This TCR beta chain was obtained from a study of CD8+ T cells in alopecia areata. A remark on this clone: Antigen: not known. Other DNA sequences in this sample translate to the same CDR3.

Study-level points and caveats: Tofacitinib did not eliminate many expanded lesional clones from scalp or blood.

This CDR3 is 14 amino acids long. The germline V gene has CDR1 GTSNPN and CDR2 SVGIG (reference sequence). V lost 0 bases, J lost 0 bases, and 7 bases lay in between. Specified treatment: oral pan-JAK inhibitor, 5-10 mg twice daily. PBMC-derived CD4+ and CD8+ T cells were sorted. cDNA reverse transcribed from extracted RNA served as the sequencing template. Method: immunoSEQ multiplex PCR; TCRdb's copy keeps in-frame clones and lacks some. This sample carries a few hundred thousand clones, over 45% of them seen once, and the ten largest clones take around 0.92%. The TCR was taken from a human donor with alopecia areata. The sample here was CD4+ T cells sorted from blood, taken at week 52, from a patient treated with tofacitinib. The chain combines TRBV30 with TRBJ2-3; D not certain. The CDR3 nucleotides read TGTGCCTGGAGTGTAAGCCTGAGCACAGATACGCAGTATTTT. Its protein product is CAWSVSLSTDTQYF.